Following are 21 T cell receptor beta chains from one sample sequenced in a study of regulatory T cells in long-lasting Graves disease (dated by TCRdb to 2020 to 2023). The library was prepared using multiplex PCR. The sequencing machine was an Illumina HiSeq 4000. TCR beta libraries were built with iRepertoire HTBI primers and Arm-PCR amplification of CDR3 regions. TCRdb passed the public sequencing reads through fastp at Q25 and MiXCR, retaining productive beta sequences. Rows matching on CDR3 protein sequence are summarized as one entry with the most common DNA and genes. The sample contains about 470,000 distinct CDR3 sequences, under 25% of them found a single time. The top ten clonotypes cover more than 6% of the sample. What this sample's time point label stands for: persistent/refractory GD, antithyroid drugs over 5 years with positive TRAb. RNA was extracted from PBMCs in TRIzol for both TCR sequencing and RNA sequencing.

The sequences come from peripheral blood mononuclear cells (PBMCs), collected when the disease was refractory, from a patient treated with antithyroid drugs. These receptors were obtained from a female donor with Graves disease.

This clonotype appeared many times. This CDR3 reads CASSLRRGRMETQYF. CDR3 DNA sequence: TGTGCCAGCAGTTTGCGTAGGGGGCGCATGGAGACCCAGTACTTC. This rearrangement joins TRBV28 to TRBJ2-5; 7 nucleotides align to TRBD1. This CDR3 is 15 amino acids long. V was pared by 3 bases and J by 5 bases, with 9 bases of the junction left unmatched. CDR1 is MDHEN and CDR2 is SYDVKM in the germline V gene.

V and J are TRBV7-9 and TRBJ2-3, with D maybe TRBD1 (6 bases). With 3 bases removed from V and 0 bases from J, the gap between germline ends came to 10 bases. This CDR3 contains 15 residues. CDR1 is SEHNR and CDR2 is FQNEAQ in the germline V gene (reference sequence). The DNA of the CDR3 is TGTGCCAGCAGCTTTCAGGACAGTAGCACAGATACGCAGTATTTT. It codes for CASSFQDSSTDTQYF.

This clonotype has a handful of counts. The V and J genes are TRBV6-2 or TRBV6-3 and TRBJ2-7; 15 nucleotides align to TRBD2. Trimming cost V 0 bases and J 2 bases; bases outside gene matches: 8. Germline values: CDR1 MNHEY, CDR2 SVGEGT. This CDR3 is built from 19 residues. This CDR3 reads CASSYSIRGLAGGAYEQYF. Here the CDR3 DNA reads TGTGCCAGCAGTTACTCGATTCGGGGACTAGCGGGAGGAGCCTACGAGCAGTACTTC.

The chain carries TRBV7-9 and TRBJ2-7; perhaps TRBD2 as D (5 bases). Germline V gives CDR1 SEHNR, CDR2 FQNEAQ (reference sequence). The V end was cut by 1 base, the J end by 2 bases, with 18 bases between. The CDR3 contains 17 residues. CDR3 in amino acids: CASSLGLEGLSTYEQYF. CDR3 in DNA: TGTGCCAGCAGCTTAGGTCTAGAGGGTCTTTCAACCTACGAGCAGTACTTC.

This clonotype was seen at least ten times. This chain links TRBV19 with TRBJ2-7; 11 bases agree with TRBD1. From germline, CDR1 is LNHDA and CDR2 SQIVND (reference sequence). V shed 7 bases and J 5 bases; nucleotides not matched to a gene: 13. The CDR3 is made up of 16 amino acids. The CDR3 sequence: CASTSSRDRGLNEQYF. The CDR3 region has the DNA TGTGCCAGTACCTCCTCCCGGGACAGGGGGTTGAACGAGCAGTACTTC. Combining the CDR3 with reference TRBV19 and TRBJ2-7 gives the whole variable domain DGGITQSPKYLFRKEGQNVTLSCEQNLNHDAMYWYRQDPGQGLRLIYYSQIVNDFQKGDIAEGYSVSREKKESFPLTVTSAQKNPTAFYLCASTSSRDRGLNEQYFGPGTRLTVT.

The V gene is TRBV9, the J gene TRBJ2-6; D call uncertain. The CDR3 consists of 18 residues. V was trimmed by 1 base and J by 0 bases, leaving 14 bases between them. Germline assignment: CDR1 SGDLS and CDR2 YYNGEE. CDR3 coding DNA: TGTGCCAGCAGCGTATCTACAGAGACTCTCTCTGGGGCCAACGTCCTGACTTTC. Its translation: CASSVSTETLSGANVLTF. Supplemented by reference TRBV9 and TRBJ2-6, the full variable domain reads DSGVTQTPKHLITATGQRVTLRCSPRSGDLSVYWYQQSLDQGLQFLIQYYNGEERAKGNILERFSAQQFPDLHSELNLSSLELGDSALYFCASSVSTETLSGANVLTFGAGSRLTVL.

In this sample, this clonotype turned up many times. The CDR3 coding sequence is TGTGCCAGCAGCCAAGGCTCGGGTTCGAACACTGAAGCTTTCTTT. Translating it yields CASSQGSGSNTEAFF. The chain carries TRBV3-1 and TRBJ1-1, with D hard to call. Germline loops: CDR1 LGHDT, CDR2 YNNKEL (reference sequence). CDR3 length: 15 residues. Trimming left V 1 base short and J 1 base short, with 10 bases between.

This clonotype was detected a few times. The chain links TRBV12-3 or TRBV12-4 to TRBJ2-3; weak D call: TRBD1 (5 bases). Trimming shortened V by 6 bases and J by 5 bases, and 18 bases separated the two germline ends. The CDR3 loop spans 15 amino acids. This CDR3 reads CASRSTGDWKDTQYF. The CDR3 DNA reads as TGTGCCAGCAGGTCCACAGGCGACTGGAAAGATACGCAGTATTTT.

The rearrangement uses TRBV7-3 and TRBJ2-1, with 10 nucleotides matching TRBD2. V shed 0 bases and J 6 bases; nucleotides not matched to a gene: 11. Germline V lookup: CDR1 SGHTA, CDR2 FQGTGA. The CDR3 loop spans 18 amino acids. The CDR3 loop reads CASSLTAGLAGAGNEQFF. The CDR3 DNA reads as TGTGCCAGCAGCTTAACGGCAGGGCTAGCGGGAGCAGGCAATGAGCAGTTCTTC.

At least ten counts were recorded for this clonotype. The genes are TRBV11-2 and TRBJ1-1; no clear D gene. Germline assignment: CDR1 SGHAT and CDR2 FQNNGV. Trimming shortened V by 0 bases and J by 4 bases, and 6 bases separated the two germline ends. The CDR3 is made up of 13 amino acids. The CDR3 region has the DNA TGTGCCAGCAGCTTAGAATTGGTCACTGAAGCTTTCTTT. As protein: CASSLELVTEAFF.

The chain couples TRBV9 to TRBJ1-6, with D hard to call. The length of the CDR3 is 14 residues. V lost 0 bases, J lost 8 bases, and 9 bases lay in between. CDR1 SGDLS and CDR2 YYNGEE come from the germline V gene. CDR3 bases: TGTGCCAGCAGCGTAGACACGATTGATTCACCCCTCCACTTT. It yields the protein CASSVDTIDSPLHF.

CDR3 in DNA: TGTGCCACCCTAGATCGGAACAATGAGCAGTTCTTC. Translation gives CATLDRNNEQFF. The genes are TRBV6-1 and TRBJ2-1; D call uncertain. The CDR3 is 12 amino acids. The germline V and J ends were trimmed by 10 bases and 5 bases, with 12 bases remaining between them. The germline CDR1 and CDR2 sequences are MNHNS and SASEGT.

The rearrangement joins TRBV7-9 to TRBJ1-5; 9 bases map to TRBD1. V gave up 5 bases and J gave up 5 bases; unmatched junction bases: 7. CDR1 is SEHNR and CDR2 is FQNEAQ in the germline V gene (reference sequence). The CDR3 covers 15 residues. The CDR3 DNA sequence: TGTGCCAGCAGCAATCGACAGGGGGGCTATCAGCCCCAGCATTTT. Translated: CASSNRQGGYQPQHF. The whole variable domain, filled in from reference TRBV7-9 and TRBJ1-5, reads DTGVSQNPRHKITKRGQNVTFRCDPISEHNRLYWYRQTLGQGPEFLTYFQNEAQLEKSRLLSDRFSAERPKGSFSTLEIQRTEQGDSAMYLCASSNRQGGYQPQHFGDGTRLSIL.

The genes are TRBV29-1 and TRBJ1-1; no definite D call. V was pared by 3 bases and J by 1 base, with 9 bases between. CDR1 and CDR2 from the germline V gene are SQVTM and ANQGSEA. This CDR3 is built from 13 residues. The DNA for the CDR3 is TGCAGCGTTGACTTGGGTCGGAACACTGAAGCTTTCTTT. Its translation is CSVDLGRNTEAFF. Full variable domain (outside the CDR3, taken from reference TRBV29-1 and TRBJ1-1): SAVISQKPSRDICQRGTSLTIQCQVDSQVTMMFWYRQQPGQSLTLIATANQGSEATYESGFVIDKFPISRPNLTFSTLTVSNMSPEDSSIYLCSVDLGRNTEAFFGQGTRLTVV.

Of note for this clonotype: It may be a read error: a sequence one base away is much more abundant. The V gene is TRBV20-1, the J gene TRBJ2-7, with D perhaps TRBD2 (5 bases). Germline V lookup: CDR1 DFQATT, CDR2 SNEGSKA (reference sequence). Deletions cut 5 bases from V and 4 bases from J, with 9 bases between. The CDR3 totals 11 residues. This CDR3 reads CSAAEGYEQYF. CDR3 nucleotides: TGCAGTGCTGCCGAGGGATACGAGCAGTACTTC.

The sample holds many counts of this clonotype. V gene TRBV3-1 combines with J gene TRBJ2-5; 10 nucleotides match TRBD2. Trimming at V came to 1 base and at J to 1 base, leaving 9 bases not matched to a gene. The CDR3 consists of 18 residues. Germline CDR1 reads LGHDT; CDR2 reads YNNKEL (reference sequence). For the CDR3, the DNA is TGTGCCAGCAGCCAAGTTCTAGCGGGGGCCCCGAGCCAAGAGACCCAGTACTTC. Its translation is CASSQVLAGAPSQETQYF.

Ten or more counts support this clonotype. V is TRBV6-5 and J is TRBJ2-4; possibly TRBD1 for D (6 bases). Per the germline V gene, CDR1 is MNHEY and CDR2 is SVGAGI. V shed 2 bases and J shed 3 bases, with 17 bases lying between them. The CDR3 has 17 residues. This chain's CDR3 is CASSYPRQEWDKNIQYF. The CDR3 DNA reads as TGTGCCAGCAGTTACCCACGACAGGAGTGGGACAAAAACATTCAGTACTTC.

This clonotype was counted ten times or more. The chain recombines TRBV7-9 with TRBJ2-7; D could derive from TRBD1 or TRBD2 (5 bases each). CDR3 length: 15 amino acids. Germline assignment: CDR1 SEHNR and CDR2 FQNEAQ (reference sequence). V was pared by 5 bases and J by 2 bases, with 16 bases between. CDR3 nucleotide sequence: TGTGCCAGCAGCCCCTCGGGGACCCTGACCTACGAGCAGTACTTC. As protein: CASSPSGTLTYEQYF.

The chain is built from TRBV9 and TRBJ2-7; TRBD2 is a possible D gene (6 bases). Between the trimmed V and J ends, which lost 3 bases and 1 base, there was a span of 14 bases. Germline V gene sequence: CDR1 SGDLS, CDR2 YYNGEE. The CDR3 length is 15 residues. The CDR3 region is CASSGTGTGSYEQYF. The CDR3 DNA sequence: TGTGCCAGCAGCGGTACCGGGACTGGTTCCTACGAGCAGTACTTC.

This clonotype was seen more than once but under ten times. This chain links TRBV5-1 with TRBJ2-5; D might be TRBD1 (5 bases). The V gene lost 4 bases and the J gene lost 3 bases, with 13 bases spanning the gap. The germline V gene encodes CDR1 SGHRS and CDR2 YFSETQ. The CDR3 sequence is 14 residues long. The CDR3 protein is CASSLSTAKETQYF. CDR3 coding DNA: TGCGCCAGCAGCCTATCGACAGCGAAAGAGACCCAGTACTTC.

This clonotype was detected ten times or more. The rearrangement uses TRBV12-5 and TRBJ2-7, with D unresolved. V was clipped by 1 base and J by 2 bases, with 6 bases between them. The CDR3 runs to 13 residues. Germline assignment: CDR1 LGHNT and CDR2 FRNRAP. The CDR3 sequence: CASGLGHPYEQYF. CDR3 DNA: TGTGCTAGTGGTTTGGGGCACCCCTACGAGCAGTACTTC.